These 27 T cell receptor beta chains were all obtained from the same sample, sequenced in a study of cytomegalovirus exposure and HLA in healthy donors. Primers for the PCR totalled 60 Vbeta and 13 Jbeta. Profiling relied on immunoSEQ multiplex PCR, and the TCRdb table lists in-frame clones only, not all of them. Its table lists tens of thousands of clones. Sequences were obtained from PBMCs. All receptors derive from a woman aged 60-75 years in good health and CMV-seronegative.

The J gene is TRBJ2-5, the V gene TRBV6-1; 8 bases fit TRBD1. The J segment lost 5 bases and the V segment lost 8 bases, leaving 4 bases of the junction unmatched. The CDR3 extends over 12 amino acids. Germline values: CDR1 MNHNS, CDR2 SASEGT. This CDR3 reads CASLGQGETQYF. The DNA for the CDR3 is TGTGCCAGCCTCGGACAGGGCGAGACCCAGTACTTC.

The chain employs TRBV5-4 and TRBJ1-1; the D gene is possibly TRBD1 (5 bases). V gave up 4 bases and J gave up 7 bases, with 17 bases separating them. The CDR3 loop spans 14 amino acids. Germline V CDR1 and CDR2: SGHNT, YYREEE (reference sequence). For the CDR3, the DNA is TGTGCCAGCAGCCCCCCTGGGGGGTCCTTTGAAGCTTTCTTT. This gives the protein CASSPPGGSFEAFF.

As regards this clone: At one end the junction does not follow the germline gene, possibly because of a read error. The chain recombines TRBV7-7 with TRBJ2-3, with a possible D match to TRBD2 (6 bases). Germline assignment: CDR1 SSHAT and CDR2 FNYEAQ (reference sequence). The CDR3 totals 13 residues. CDR3 in amino acids: CASSGGTTDTQYF. The DNA for the CDR3 is TGTGCTAGCAGCGGCGGGACCACAGATACGCAGTATTTT.

The V call is TRBV28, the J call TRBJ2-6, with D uncertain. CDR1 is MDHEN and CDR2 is SYDVKM in the germline V gene. V was shortened by 7 bases and J by 4 bases, with 14 bases between the two germline ends. The CDR3 extends over 15 amino acids. The CDR3 region has the DNA TGTGCCAGCACCCCGGCGGAGCCGGGGGCCAACGTCCTGACTTTC. Translated: CASTPAEPGANVLTF.

This chain connects TRBV6-5 to TRBJ1-5, with D possibly being TRBD1 (6 bases). CDR1 and CDR2 (germline): MNHEY, SVGAGI. CDR3 length: 15 residues. Trimming pared 5 bases from V and 6 bases from J, leaving 17 bases between. CDR3 residues: CASSLNREASQPQHF. The DNA for the CDR3 is TGTGCCAGCAGTCTCAACAGGGAAGCGAGTCAGCCCCAGCATTTT.

The gene calls are TRBV6-1 and TRBJ1-5, with TRBD1 as a possible D gene (6 bases). CDR3 length: 13 residues. Germline CDR1 is MNHNS and CDR2 is SASEGT. V lost 8 bases to trimming and J lost 4 bases, with 12 bases between them. In DNA, the CDR3 is TGTGCCAGCGCCGGAACAGGGAATCAGCCCCAGCATTTT. It specifies CASAGTGNQPQHF.

This chain joins TRBV27 and TRBJ2-5; tentative D call: TRBD1 (6 bases). The end of the DNA aligns better with TRBJ2-7, so the J call may be wrong. Germline V gives CDR1 MNHEY, CDR2 SMNVEV (reference sequence). The CDR3 spans 14 residues. The CDR3 reads CASSLSQKQGEQYF. In nucleotides, the CDR3 is TGTGCCAGCAGTTTATCACAGAAACAGGGCGAGCAGTACTTC.

The chain uses TRBV5-4 and TRBJ1-1, with 7 bases matching TRBD1. The CDR3 extends over 15 amino acids. J was trimmed by 3 bases and V by 2 bases; bases with no gene match: 7. CDR1 SGHNT and CDR2 YYREEE come from the germline V gene (reference sequence). The CDR3 region has the DNA TGTGCCAGCAGCTTTGGGGGACAGCTGGACACTGAAGCTTTCTTT. Translating it yields CASSFGGQLDTEAFF.

J is TRBJ2-5 and V is TRBV5-1, with 7 bases aligning to TRBD2. Germline V gives CDR1 SGHRS, CDR2 YFSETQ. The CDR3 spans 14 residues. The V segment lost 2 bases and the J segment 4 bases; nucleotides outside the gene matches: 5. As DNA, the CDR3 is TGCGCCAGCAGCTTTGAGGGAGGGCCAGAGACCCAGTACTTC. Translated, it gives CASSFEGGPETQYF.

The CDR3 bases are TGTGCCAGCAGTCTTAAGCCTTGGGCCACTGAAGCTTTCTTT. Protein: CASSLKPWATEAFF. The rearrangement uses TRBV28 and TRBJ1-1; the D is unclear. Deletions cut 5 bases from V and 4 bases from J, with 14 bases between. The CDR3 covers 14 residues. From germline, CDR1 is MDHEN and CDR2 SYDVKM.

The V and J genes are TRBV11-3 and TRBJ2-2; 7 nucleotides match TRBD1. The CDR3 runs 13 residues. Unmatched junction bases numbered 4, after V lost 5 bases and J lost 7 bases. The germline CDR1 and CDR2 sequences are SGHNT and YENEEA. The CDR3 spells CASSRGQLGELFF. CDR3 in DNA: TGTGCCAGCAGCAGGGGACAGCTCGGGGAGCTGTTTTTT.

The chain couples TRBV25-1 to TRBJ1-4; D is unclear. Trimming removed 5 bases at V and 5 bases at J, with 6 bases between. The CDR3 length is 12 residues. The V gene's germline CDR1 is MGHDK and CDR2 SYGVNS. CDR3 nucleotide sequence: TGTGCCAGCAGTAGAGGGAATGAAAAACTGTTTTTT. This gives the protein CASSRGNEKLFF.

The chain has TRBV13 and TRBJ2-5, with D perhaps TRBD1 (6 bases). The V and J ends lost 2 bases and 5 bases respectively, with 18 bases between them. The CDR3 loop spans 16 amino acids. CDR1 is PRHDT and CDR2 is FYEKMQ in the germline V gene (reference sequence). Written as DNA, the CDR3 is TGTGCCAGCAGCTTATCAAACAGGGTCTTGGGGGAGACCCAGTACTTC. This codes for CASSLSNRVLGETQYF.

The J gene is TRBJ1-1, the V gene TRBV28; the match to TRBD1 covers 8 bases. Germline CDR1 MDHEN, CDR2 SYDVKM. CDR3 length equals 15 residues. Losses at the gene ends were 6 bases for V and 7 bases for J; bases not matched to a gene: 13. The CDR3 loop reads CASSPGGEGNVEAFF. For the CDR3, the DNA is TGTGCCAGCAGCCCAGGGGGCGAGGGAAACGTTGAAGCTTTCTTT.

CDR3 DNA sequence: TGCGCCAGCAGCCAGGACGTCGGGGTACAAGAGACCCAGTACTTC. This gives the protein CASSQDVGVQETQYF. The chain employs TRBV5-1 and TRBJ2-5, with D tentatively TRBD2 (5 bases). The V end lost 4 bases, the J end lost 2 bases, and 15 bases lay between the germline ends. This CDR3 spans 15 amino acids. Germline lookup yields CDR1 SGHRS and CDR2 YFSETQ. Full variable domain (remainder filled in from reference TRBV5-1 and TRBJ2-5): KAGVTQTPRYLIKTRGQQVTLSCSPISGHRSVSWYQQTPGQGLQFLFEYFSETQRNKGNFPGRFSGRQFSNSRSEMNVSTLELGDSALYLCASSQDVGVQETQYFGPGTRLLVL.

The gene calls are TRBV19 and TRBJ1-5, with unresolved D. Germline V gene sequence: CDR1 LNHDA, CDR2 SQIVND (reference sequence). V gave up 5 bases and J gave up 7 bases, with 12 bases separating them. CDR3 length: 13 amino acids. CDR3 amino acids: CASSAQTGQPQHF. CDR3 bases: TGTGCCAGTAGTGCACAAACCGGGCAGCCCCAGCATTTT.

This chain joins TRBV5-8 and TRBJ1-5, with 7 positions matching TRBD1. CDR3 length equals 16 residues. Germline V lookup: CDR1 SGHTS, CDR2 YDEGEE. V lost 4 bases to trimming and J lost 4 bases; unmatched junction nucleotides: 11. The CDR3 here is CASSADREGGNQPQHF. The CDR3 nucleotides read TGTGCCAGCAGCGCCGACAGGGAAGGGGGGAATCAGCCCCAGCATTTT. The full variable domain, in which reference TRBV5-8 and TRBJ1-5 provide the parts outside the CDR3, is EAGVTQSPTHLIKTRGQQATLRCSPISGHTSVYWYQQALGLGLQFLLWYDEGEERNRGNFPPRFSGRQFPNYSSELNVNALELEDSALYLCASSADREGGNQPQHFGDGTRLSIL.

This chain uses TRBV19 with TRBJ2-7, with 13 bases that match TRBD2. This CDR3 region has 15 residues. The ends lost 7 bases at V and 2 bases at J; junction bases unmatched: 5. Germline lookup yields CDR1 LNHDA and CDR2 SQIVND (reference sequence). This chain's CDR3 is CASKTGTSGTYEQYF. The CDR3 DNA reads TGTGCCAGTAAAACCGGGACTAGCGGGACCTACGAGCAGTACTTC.

Here the CDR3 reads CASSLGPAGANTEAFF. The DNA for the CDR3 is TGTGCCAGCAGCTTGGGCCCCGCGGGGGCGAACACTGAAGCTTTCTTT. V and J are TRBV5-4 and TRBJ1-1, with D perhaps matching TRBD1 (6 bases). The CDR3 spans 16 residues. V lost 0 bases, J lost 1 base, and 13 bases lay in between. The germline gives CDR1 SGHNT, CDR2 YYREEE (reference sequence).

The chain employs TRBV5-1 and TRBJ2-7; maybe TRBD2 (5 bases). Germline V gene data show CDR1 as SGHRS and CDR2 as YFSETQ. The CDR3 totals 14 residues. V lost 0 bases and J lost 6, with 13 bases in between. The CDR3 protein is CASSLGTGEREQYF. CDR3 DNA sequence: TGCGCCAGCAGCTTGGGGACTGGTGAACGCGAGCAGTACTTC.

This chain links TRBV18 with TRBJ2-7; tentatively, D is TRBD1 (6 bases). Germline CDR1 is KGHSH and CDR2 is LQKENI. The V end lost 3 bases, the J end lost 5 bases, and 11 bases lay between the germline ends. This CDR3 contains 13 residues. The CDR3 protein is CASSPTGSHEQYF. For the CDR3, the DNA is TGTGCCAGCTCACCTACAGGGTCCCACGAGCAGTACTTC. The full variable domain, its missing parts supplied by reference TRBV18 and TRBJ2-7, is NAGVMQNPRHLVRRRGQEARLRCSPMKGHSHVYWYRQLPEEGLKFMVYLQKENIIDESGMPKERFSAEFPKEGPSILRIQQVVRGDSAAYFCASSPTGSHEQYFGPGTRLTVT.

The chain has TRBV28 and TRBJ1-4; the match to TRBD1 covers 10 bases. CDR1 and CDR2 from the germline V gene are MDHEN and SYDVKM. This CDR3 has 16 amino acids. V trimming: 5 bases; J trimming: 4 bases; junction bases outside the gene matches: 7. The CDR3 DNA reads as TGTGCCAGCAGTGAGACAGGGGGCAGGATTAATGAAAAACTGTTTTTT. As protein: CASSETGGRINEKLFF.

The chain is built from TRBV10-3 and TRBJ1-5; unclear D gene. The CDR3 runs to 13 residues. V lost 10 bases and J lost 12, with 22 bases in between. The V gene's germline CDR1 is ENHRY and CDR2 SYGVKD. The CDR3 here is CATWADPLSSQHF. In DNA, the CDR3 is TGTGCCACGTGGGCAGACCCGTTATCGAGCCAGCATTTT.

The rearrangement uses TRBV10-1 and TRBJ2-1; D may be TRBD1 (5 bases). The CDR3 loop spans 16 amino acids. CDR1 and CDR2 from the germline V gene are WNHNN and SYGVQD (reference sequence). The V end was cut by 3 bases, the J end by 12 bases, with 24 bases between. CDR3 DNA sequence: TGCGCCAGCAGTGACTTTGCCAAGGGCAGGACAATGGGGCAGTTCTTC. Its translation is CASSDFAKGRTMGQFF.

The chain carries TRBV25-1 and TRBJ1-4; 8 bases match TRBD1. In germline, CDR1 is MGHDK, CDR2 SYGVNS. This CDR3 comprises 13 residues. V dropped 5 bases and J dropped 8; count of bases not matched to a gene: 4. CDR3 in amino acids: CASSLGQVEKLFF. The CDR3 DNA reads as TGTGCCAGCAGTCTGGGACAGGTAGAAAAACTGTTTTTT.

In DNA form, the CDR3 reads TGTGCCATTTCACAGGGGGCGCGGAGCAATCAGCCCCAGCATTTT. This gives the protein CAISQGARSNQPQHF. The chain combines TRBV28 with TRBJ1-5, with TRBD1 matching over 9 bases. Germline CDR1 and CDR2: MDHEN and SYDVKM. The length of the CDR3 is 15 residues. V lost 10 bases to trimming and J lost 1 base; unmatched junction nucleotides: 8.

Here the CDR3 reads CASSTGLAGKQYF. The DNA of the CDR3 is TGTGCCAGCAGTACTGGACTAGCGGGAAAGCAGTACTTC. The rearrangement links TRBV6-5 to TRBJ2-7; 12 nucleotides agree with TRBD2. V was clipped by 5 bases and J by 8 bases; unmatched bases: 4. This CDR3 has 13 amino acids. The germline V gene encodes CDR1 MNHEY and CDR2 SVGAGI.